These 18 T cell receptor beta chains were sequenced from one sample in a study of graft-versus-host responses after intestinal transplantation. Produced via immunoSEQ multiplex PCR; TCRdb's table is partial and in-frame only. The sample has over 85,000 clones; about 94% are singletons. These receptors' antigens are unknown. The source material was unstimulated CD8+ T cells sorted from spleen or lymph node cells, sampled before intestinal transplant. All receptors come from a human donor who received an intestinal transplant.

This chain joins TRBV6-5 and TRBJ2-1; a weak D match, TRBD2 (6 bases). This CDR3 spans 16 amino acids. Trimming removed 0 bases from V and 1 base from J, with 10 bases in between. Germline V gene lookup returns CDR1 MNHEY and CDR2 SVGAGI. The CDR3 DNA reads TGTGCCAGCAGTTACTCGCGGGGATCATCCTACAATGAGCAGTTCTTC. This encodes CASSYSRGSSYNEQFF.

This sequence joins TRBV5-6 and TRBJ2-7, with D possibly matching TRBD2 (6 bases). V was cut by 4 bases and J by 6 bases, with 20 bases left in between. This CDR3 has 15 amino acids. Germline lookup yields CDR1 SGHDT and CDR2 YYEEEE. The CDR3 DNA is TGTGCCAGCAGCCACTACATGGGACGGGGGTTCGAGCAGTACTTC. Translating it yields CASSHYMGRGFEQYF.

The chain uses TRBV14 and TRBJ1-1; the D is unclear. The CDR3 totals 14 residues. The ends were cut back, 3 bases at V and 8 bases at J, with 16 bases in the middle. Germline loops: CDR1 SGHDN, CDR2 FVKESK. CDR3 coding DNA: TGTGCCAGCAGCCAGTTATTCCCCATTGGGGAAGCTTTCTTT. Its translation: CASSQLFPIGEAFF.

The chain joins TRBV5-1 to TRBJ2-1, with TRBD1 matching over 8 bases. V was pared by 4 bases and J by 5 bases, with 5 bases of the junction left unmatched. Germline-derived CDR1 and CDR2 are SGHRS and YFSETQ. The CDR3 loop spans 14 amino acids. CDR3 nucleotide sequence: TGCGCCAGCAGCGCCGGGACAGGTCACAATGAGCAGTTCTTC. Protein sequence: CASSAGTGHNEQFF.

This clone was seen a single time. The CDR3 DNA reads as TGTGCCGAGCGGAGGCGGGGCACTGGAAACACCATATATTTT. Amino acid sequence: CAERRRGTGNTIYF. The chain joins TRBV21-1 to TRBJ1-3. TRBV21-1 counts as a pseudogene. The CDR3 covers 14 residues.

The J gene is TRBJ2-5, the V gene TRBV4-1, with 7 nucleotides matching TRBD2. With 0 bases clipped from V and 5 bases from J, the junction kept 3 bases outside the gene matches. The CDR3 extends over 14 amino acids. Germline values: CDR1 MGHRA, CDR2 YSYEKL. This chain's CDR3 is CASSQDRGEETQYF. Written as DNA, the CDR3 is TGCGCCAGCAGCCAAGATCGGGGGGAGGAGACCCAGTACTTC.

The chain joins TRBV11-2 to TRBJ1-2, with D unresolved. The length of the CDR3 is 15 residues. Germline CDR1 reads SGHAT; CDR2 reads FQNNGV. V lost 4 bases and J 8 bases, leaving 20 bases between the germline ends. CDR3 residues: CASSYSLSLWWGYTF. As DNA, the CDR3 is TGTGCCAGCAGCTACTCCCTGTCCCTATGGTGGGGCTACACCTTC.

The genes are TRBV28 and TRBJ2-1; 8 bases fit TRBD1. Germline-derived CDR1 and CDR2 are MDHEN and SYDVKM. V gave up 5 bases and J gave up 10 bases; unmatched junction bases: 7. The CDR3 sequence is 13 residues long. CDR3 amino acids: CASSLLPGGEQFF. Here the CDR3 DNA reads TGTGCCAGCAGTCTTCTACCAGGGGGCGAGCAGTTCTTC.

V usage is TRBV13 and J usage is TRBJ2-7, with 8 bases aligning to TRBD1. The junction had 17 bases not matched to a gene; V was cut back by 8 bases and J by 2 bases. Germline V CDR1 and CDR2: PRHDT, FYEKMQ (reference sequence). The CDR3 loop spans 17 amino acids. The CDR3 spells CASASTPYGQGTYEQYF. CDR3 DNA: TGTGCCAGCGCTTCGACTCCGTATGGACAGGGAACCTACGAGCAGTACTTC. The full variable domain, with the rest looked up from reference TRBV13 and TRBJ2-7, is AAGVIQSPRHLIKEKRETATLKCYPIPRHDTVYWYQQGPGQDPQFLISFYEKMQSDKGSIPDRFSAQQFSDYHSELNMSSLELGDSALYFCASASTPYGQGTYEQYFGPGTRLTVT.

CDR3 sequence reads: CASSFPVAGGPPARDEQYF. In nucleotides, the CDR3 is TGTGCCAGCAGCTTCCCCGTAGCGGGAGGGCCCCCCGCTCGCGACGAGCAGTACTTC. The chain carries TRBV7-9 and TRBJ2-7; 11 nucleotides align to TRBD2. CDR3 size: 19 residues. Germline V CDR1 and CDR2: SEHNR, FQNEAQ (reference sequence). Trimming took 3 bases from V and 5 from J; bases not matched to a gene: 18.

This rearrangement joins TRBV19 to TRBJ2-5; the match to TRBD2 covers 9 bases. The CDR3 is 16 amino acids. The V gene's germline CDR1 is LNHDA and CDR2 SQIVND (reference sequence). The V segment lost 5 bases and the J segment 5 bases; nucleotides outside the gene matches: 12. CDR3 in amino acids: CASSSGLAEVAETQYF. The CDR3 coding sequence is TGTGCCAGTAGTTCGGGACTAGCTGAGGTTGCGGAGACCCAGTACTTC.

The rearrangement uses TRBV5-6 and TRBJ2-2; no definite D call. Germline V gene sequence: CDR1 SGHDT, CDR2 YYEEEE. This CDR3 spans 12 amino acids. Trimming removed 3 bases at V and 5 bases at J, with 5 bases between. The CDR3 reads CASSSWTGELFF. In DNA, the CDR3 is TGTGCCAGCAGCTCGTGGACCGGGGAGCTGTTTTTT. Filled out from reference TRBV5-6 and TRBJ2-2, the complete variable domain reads DAGVTQSPTHLIKTRGQQVTLRCSPKSGHDTVSWYQQALGQGPQFIFQYYEEEERQRGNFPDRFSGHQFPNYSSELNVNALLLGDSALYLCASSSWTGELFFGEGSRLTVL.

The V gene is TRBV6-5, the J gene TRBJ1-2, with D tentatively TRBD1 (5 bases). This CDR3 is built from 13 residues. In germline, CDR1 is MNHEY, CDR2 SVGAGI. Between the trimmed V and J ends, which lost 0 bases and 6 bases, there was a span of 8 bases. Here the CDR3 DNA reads TGTGCCAGCAGTTACTCAAGGGGCGATGGCTACACCTTC. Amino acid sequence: CASSYSRGDGYTF.

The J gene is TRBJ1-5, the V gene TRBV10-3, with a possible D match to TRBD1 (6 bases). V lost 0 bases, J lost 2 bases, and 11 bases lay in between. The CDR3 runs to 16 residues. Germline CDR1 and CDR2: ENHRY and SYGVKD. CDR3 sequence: CAISESESGGNQPQHF. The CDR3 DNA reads TGTGCCATCAGTGAGTCGGAGTCAGGGGGCAATCAGCCCCAGCATTTT.

The CDR3 DNA is TGTGCCAGCAGCAGCCGGGACAGGGGGTATGGCTACACCTTC. This translates into CASSSRDRGYGYTF. V is TRBV7-9 and J is TRBJ1-2, with 11 bases matching TRBD1. Germline-derived CDR1 and CDR2 are SEHNR and FQNEAQ (reference sequence). The ends lost 5 bases at V and 5 bases at J; junction bases unmatched: 4. The CDR3 consists of 14 residues.

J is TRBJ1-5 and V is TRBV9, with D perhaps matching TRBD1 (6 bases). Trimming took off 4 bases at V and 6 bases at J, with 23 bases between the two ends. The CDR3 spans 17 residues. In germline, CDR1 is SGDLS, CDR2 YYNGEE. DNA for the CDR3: TGTGCCAGCAGCCCGGACAGAAACGCAAGTCGGGGTCAGCCCCAGCATTTT. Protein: CASSPDRNASRGQPQHF.

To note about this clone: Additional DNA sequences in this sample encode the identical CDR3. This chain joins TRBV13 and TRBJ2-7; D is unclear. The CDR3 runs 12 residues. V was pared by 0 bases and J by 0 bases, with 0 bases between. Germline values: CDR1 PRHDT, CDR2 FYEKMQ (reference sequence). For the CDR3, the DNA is TGTGCCAGCAGCTTAGGCTCCTACGAGCAGTACTTC. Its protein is CASSLGSYEQYF.

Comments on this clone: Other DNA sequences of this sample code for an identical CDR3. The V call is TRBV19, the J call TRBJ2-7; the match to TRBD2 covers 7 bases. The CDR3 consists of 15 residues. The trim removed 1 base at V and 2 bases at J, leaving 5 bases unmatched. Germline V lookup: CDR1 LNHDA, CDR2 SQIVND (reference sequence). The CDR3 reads CASSIGSGPTYEQYF. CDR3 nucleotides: TGTGCCAGTAGTATAGGTAGCGGGCCTACCTACGAGCAGTACTTC.